These T cell receptor beta chains were read from a single sample in a study of beta chain features in type 1 diabetes. TCRdb's table, derived via immunoSEQ multiplex PCR, lists solely in-frame clones and lacks some. In the table there are about 360,000 clones, over 9.5% of which are singletons. Input material: naive CD4+ T cells from blood. The receptors were gathered from a woman younger than 35 with type 1 diabetes. The CDR3 runs from the conserved cysteine through the conserved F or W. Each record gives: V gene, CDR3 protein.

TRBV11-2,CASSPGLAGGHEQFF
TRBV30,CAWRDQGNYGYTF
TRBV7-9,CASSFPVSSGANVLTF
TRBV9,CASSVRGAGLNEQYF
TRBV21-1,CASTPKLEGYSNQPQHF
TRBV28,CASSPPGGRALMYF
TRBV29-1,CSARLAGLTQYF
TRBV29-1,CSVEDRRTGSHRLGYTF
TRBV28,CASSPTEGYTF
TRBV7-2,CASSSLAGGTDTQYF
TRBV5-1,CASSLGQAHNEQFF
TRBV4-3,CASSQGAGPNTGELFF
TRBV4-1,CASSQDLGTDTQYF
TRBV25-1,CASSPTSTDTQYF
TRBV29-1,CSVRWQGSVYGYTF
TRBV15,CATSRGTSGDSSYNEQFF
TRBV7-2,CASSMTGKPYEQYF
TRBV11-2,CASTKPGQSFEQYF
TRBV30,CAWGGLGENEQFF
TRBV12-5,CASGYTTYEQYF
TRBV11-3,CASSLAPGRWGNEQFF
TRBV19,CASSIEGTRRPAFF
TRBV30,CAWTLAAEAFF
TRBV30,CAWSSQLSGYTF
TRBV15,CATSRDRGTSGSKETQYF
TRBV7-2,CASSPGTSGSYEQYF
TRBV5-4,CASSNRANEEKLFF
TRBV4-3,CASSQAALFGSMYNEQFF
TRBV28,CASSPPGGKVHEQYF
TRBV10-3,CATHGGTQDQPQHF
TRBV4-3,CASSQDSGGVSGLIF
TRBV27,CASSLSELGYEQYF
TRBV21-1,CASRKRTGPNYEQYF
TRBV4-1,CASSQVPARIDEQFF
TRBV9,CASSVAGGRAILEQYF
TRBV4-2,CASSRGTHQGYEQYF
TRBV5-4,CASSQEGTTGSEQYF
TRBV25-1,CASSELSGSYEQYF
TRBV7-3,CASSLPGEYNEQFF